The 26 T cell receptor beta chains below come from one sample, sequenced in a study of response to subunit inactivated influenza vaccine. MiXCR, applied by TCRdb to the RT-PCR reads, yields one record per CDR3 protein. The repertoire holds around 530,000 distinct CDR3 sequences, 16% seen once, with about 3% in the top ten. The specimen was CD4+ T cells sorted from PBMCs, collected 23 months after vaccination. All receptors derive from a man between 50 and 69 years old who received an inactivated influenza vaccine.

V gene TRBV7-2 combines with J gene TRBJ2-7; D is unresolved. CDR3 length: 14 residues. The V end lost 5 bases, the J end lost 0 bases, and 11 bases lay between the germline ends. Germline CDR1 and CDR2: SGHTA and FQGNSA. The CDR3 region is CASSQTRSSYEQYF. The CDR3 nucleotides are TGTGCCAGCAGCCAGACAAGGAGCTCCTACGAGCAGTACTTC. The full variable domain, its missing parts supplied by reference TRBV7-2 and TRBJ2-7, is GAGVSQSPSNKVTEKGKDVELRCDPISGHTALYWYRQSLGQGLEFLIYFQGNSAPDKSGLPSDRFSAERTGGSVSTLTIQRTQQEDSAVYLCASSQTRSSYEQYFGPGTRLTVT.

There are a few counts of this clonotype. The chain recombines TRBV2 with TRBJ2-3, with 8 bases matching TRBD2. There are 14 residues in the CDR3. CDR1 is SNHLY, CDR2 FYNNEI, per germline. V trimming: 7 bases; J trimming: 1 base; junction bases outside the gene matches: 4. CDR3 sequence: CASTREAGTDTQYF. The CDR3 DNA is TGTGCCAGCACGCGGGAGGCAGGCACAGATACGCAGTATTTT.

This clonotype has only a few counts. V usage is TRBV6-1 and J usage is TRBJ1-6, with 9 bases identical to TRBD1. Germline V lookup: CDR1 MNHNS, CDR2 SASEGT. The CDR3 length is 14 residues. J was trimmed by 9 bases and V by 4 bases; bases with no gene match: 4. The CDR3 spells CASSGGTGFSPLHF. CDR3 in DNA: TGTGCCAGCAGTGGGGGGACAGGGTTTTCACCCCTCCACTTT.

This clonotype was detected ten times or more. The chain has TRBV28 and TRBJ2-2; 12 nucleotides align to TRBD2. The CDR3 totals 18 residues. Germline V lookup: CDR1 MDHEN, CDR2 SYDVKM. The J segment lost 0 bases and the V segment lost 5 bases, leaving 7 bases of the junction unmatched. The CDR3 sequence: CASSPGLAGRSNTGELFF. CDR3 coding DNA: TGTGCCAGCAGTCCAGGACTAGCGGGAAGATCGAACACCGGGGAGCTGTTTTTT.

This clonotype has only a few counts. The rearrangement joins TRBV12-3 or TRBV12-4 to TRBJ1-4, with 7 bases lining up with TRBD1. V dropped 6 bases and J dropped 7; count of bases not matched to a gene: 5. This CDR3 comprises 13 residues. The CDR3 here is CASSRQGVEKLFF. CDR3 nucleotides: TGTGCCAGCAGCAGACAGGGTGTTGAAAAACTGTTTTTT.

Only a few counts were recorded for this clonotype. The chain links TRBV12-3 or TRBV12-4 to TRBJ1-1; D not resolved. Trimming removed 2 bases at V and 3 bases at J, with 4 bases between. This CDR3 region has 12 residues. CDR3 nucleotide sequence: TGTGCCAGCAGTTTAAGCTACACTGAAGCTTTCTTT. Its protein product is CASSLSYTEAFF.

The chain recombines TRBV10-2 with TRBJ2-7; 9 bases map to TRBD1. There are 14 residues in the CDR3. Germline V gene data show CDR1 as WSHSY and CDR2 as SAAADI. V shed 5 bases and J 6 bases; nucleotides not matched to a gene: 8. The CDR3 protein is CASSLGTGSLEQYF. The DNA of the CDR3 is TGCGCCAGCAGTCTCGGGACAGGGTCGCTCGAGCAGTACTTC.

Only a few counts were recorded for this clonotype. V and J are TRBV12-3 or TRBV12-4 and TRBJ2-1; 8 positions match TRBD1. This CDR3 has 13 residues. V trimming: 6 bases; J trimming: 9 bases; junction bases outside the gene matches: 7. CDR3 amino acids: CASSDRGRGEQFF. The CDR3 DNA reads TGTGCCAGCAGCGACAGGGGCAGGGGTGAGCAGTTCTTC.

The CDR3 nucleotides are TGCGCCAGCAGCCAGACCCCGCTATCCGGCGGCTACACCTTC. The encoded protein is CASSQTPLSGGYTF. The chain combines TRBV5-1 with TRBJ1-2; no clear D. Germline values: CDR1 SGHRS, CDR2 YFSETQ. V was clipped by 4 bases and J by 8 bases, with 18 bases between them. The CDR3 is 14 residues long.

This chain uses TRBV24-1 with TRBJ2-1, with D possibly called TRBD1 or TRBD2 (6 bases each). The CDR3 spans 15 residues. Deletions cut 2 bases from V and 7 bases from J, with 14 bases between. The germline gives CDR1 KGHDR, CDR2 SFDVKD. As DNA, the CDR3 is TGTGCCACCAGTGATTATAGGGGGGTGTCAAATGAGCAGTTCTTC. Translating gives CATSDYRGVSNEQFF.

This clonotype was counted many times. The chain recombines TRBV6-2 or TRBV6-3 with TRBJ2-1; D is possibly TRBD2 (6 bases). Germline V gene lookup returns CDR1 MNHEY and CDR2 SVGEGT. The CDR3 totals 16 residues. Trimming shortened V by 7 bases and J by 6 bases, and 22 bases separated the two germline ends. The CDR3 DNA follows: TGTGCCAGCACGCGAACCGGGACTCCTGCCACCAATGAGCAGTTCTTC. It is translated as CASTRTGTPATNEQFF.

This clonotype came up many times. The chain carries TRBV11-2 and TRBJ2-5, with D hard to call. Germline V gene sequence: CDR1 SGHAT, CDR2 FQNNGV. Trimming left V 5 bases short and J 2 bases short, with 12 bases between. This CDR3 spans 14 amino acids. CDR3 region: CASSLDTVQETQYF. In DNA, the CDR3 is TGTGCCAGCAGCCTCGACACCGTTCAAGAGACCCAGTACTTC.

The chain employs TRBV7-2 and TRBJ2-1; 9 bases agree with TRBD2. The CDR3 is made up of 15 amino acids. Trimming at V came to 1 base and at J to 9 bases, leaving 7 bases not matched to a gene. Germline loops: CDR1 SGHTA, CDR2 FQGNSA. The CDR3, as DNA: TGTGCCAGCAGCTTAGGAGGCGGGGGGGCGGGTGAGCAGTTCTTC. It encodes CASSLGGGGAGEQFF.

This clonotype turned up a few times. The rearrangement uses TRBV2 and TRBJ1-5; D is uncertain. This CDR3 is built from 14 residues. V was trimmed by 1 base and J by 7 bases, leaving 11 bases between them. Germline V gene lookup returns CDR1 SNHLY and CDR2 FYNNEI. This CDR3 is CASSEEAVRQPQHF. The CDR3 region has the DNA TGTGCCAGCAGTGAAGAGGCGGTACGACAGCCCCAGCATTTT.

This clonotype was detected only a few times. The chain employs TRBV20-1 and TRBJ2-7; D perhaps matches TRBD2 (5 bases). This CDR3 spans 14 amino acids. V was pared by 4 bases and J by 0 bases, with 13 bases between. The germline CDR1 and CDR2 sequences are DFQATT and SNEGSKA (reference sequence). The CDR3 DNA sequence: TGCAGTGCTAAACGGACGGGAAGCTCCTACGAGCAGTACTTC. Amino acids: CSAKRTGSSYEQYF.

This clonotype was observed at least ten times. The chain combines TRBV12-3 or TRBV12-4 with TRBJ2-3; D not resolved. The CDR3 consists of 11 residues. V was pared by 4 bases and J by 6 bases, with 5 bases between. The CDR3 here is CASSSRDTQYF. CDR3 DNA sequence: TGTGCCAGCAGTTCCCGGGATACGCAGTATTTT.

This clonotype was seen repeatedly, ten times or more. This chain connects TRBV7-2 to TRBJ2-7; D is ambiguous. The CDR3 has 13 amino acids. Looked up from germline, CDR1 is SGHTA and CDR2 is FQGNSA. The germline V and J ends were trimmed by 6 bases and 2 bases, with 11 bases remaining between them. This CDR3 reads CASSRDPPYEQYF. CDR3 DNA: TGTGCCAGCAGTAGAGACCCGCCCTACGAGCAGTACTTC.

This clonotype was recorded a few times. V usage is TRBV10-3 and J usage is TRBJ2-3, with D perhaps TRBD1 (5 bases). The CDR3 runs to 15 residues. Per germline, CDR1 ENHRY and CDR2 SYGVKD. V was trimmed by 7 bases and J by 0 bases, leaving 14 bases between them. The CDR3: CAITDRALSTDTQYF. Written as DNA, the CDR3 is TGTGCCATCACTGACAGAGCGCTTAGCACAGATACGCAGTATTTT.

This clonotype has just a few counts. The chain has TRBV6-1 and TRBJ2-7; 9 nucleotides line up with TRBD1. CDR3 size: 14 residues. CDR1 is MNHNS, CDR2 SASEGT, per germline. Trimming cost V 6 bases and J 2 bases; bases outside gene matches: 5. CDR3 residues: CASRGGQGTYEQYF. CDR3 coding DNA: TGTGCCAGCAGAGGGGGACAGGGAACCTACGAGCAGTACTTC.

The V gene is TRBV28, the J gene TRBJ1-5; 7 bases line up with TRBD1. Germline CDR1 MDHEN, CDR2 SYDVKM. The CDR3 has 14 amino acids. J lost 8 bases, V lost 5 bases, and 9 bases had no gene match. The CDR3 coding sequence is TGTGCCAGCAGTGCCAGGGGGTACAACGAGCCCCAGCATTTT. Protein sequence: CASSARGYNEPQHF.

The CDR3 DNA sequence: TGCAGTGCTCGCAAGGGGGCCTCCTACAATGAGCAGTTCTTC. It specifies CSARKGASYNEQFF. The V call is TRBV20-1, the J call TRBJ2-1, with 7 bases lining up with TRBD1. The CDR3 is made up of 14 amino acids. V trimming: 5 bases; J trimming: 0 bases; junction bases outside the gene matches: 4. Germline CDR1 reads DFQATT; CDR2 reads SNEGSKA (reference sequence).

The chain combines TRBV20-1 with TRBJ1-5, with D possibly matching TRBD1 (6 bases). The CDR3 is 15 amino acids. Germline CDR1 is DFQATT and CDR2 is SNEGSKA (reference sequence). Between the trimmed V and J ends, which lost 5 bases and 0 bases, there was a span of 14 bases. CDR3 sequence: CSAETGQFSNQPQHF. The CDR3 DNA follows: TGCAGTGCTGAGACCGGACAGTTTAGCAATCAGCCCCAGCATTTT.

The chain links TRBV10-3 to TRBJ2-3; D is undetermined. Per the germline V gene, CDR1 is ENHRY and CDR2 is SYGVKD. The CDR3 has 13 amino acids. V was trimmed by 6 bases and J by 1 base, leaving 8 bases between them. Here the CDR3 reads CAISGRRTDTQYF. DNA of the CDR3: TGTGCCATCAGCGGCAGGCGCACAGATACGCAGTATTTT.

The chain couples TRBV6-1 to TRBJ2-3; 9 bases map to TRBD2. CDR1 and CDR2 (germline): MNHNS, SASEGT. The CDR3 has 14 amino acids. With 7 bases clipped from V and 1 base from J, the junction kept 3 bases outside the gene matches. The CDR3 DNA reads as TGTGCCAGCACCTGGACTAGCGGCACAGATACGCAGTATTTT. Translating it yields CASTWTSGTDTQYF.

This clonotype was counted a few times. The chain couples TRBV5-1 to TRBJ2-1; the match to TRBD2 covers 10 bases. This CDR3 is 19 amino acids long. The ends lost 3 bases at V and 3 bases at J; junction bases unmatched: 15. Germline CDR1 reads SGHRS; CDR2 reads YFSETQ. CDR3 region: CASSYPRDLAGGNYNEQFF. Written as DNA, the CDR3 is TGCGCCAGCAGCTACCCCCGGGACTTAGCGGGAGGCAACTACAATGAGCAGTTCTTC.

The chain couples TRBV27 to TRBJ2-6; a weak D match, TRBD2 (6 bases). The CDR3 contains 17 residues. The germline CDR1 and CDR2 sequences are MNHEY and SMNVEV (reference sequence). The germline V and J ends were trimmed by 2 bases and 4 bases, with 15 bases remaining between them. This CDR3 reads CASSLTRLVSGANVLTF. CDR3 in DNA: TGTGCCAGCAGTTTAACAAGACTAGTATCGGGGGCCAACGTCCTGACTTTC.